The 23 T cell receptor beta chains below were found in one sample sequenced in a study of blood T cell repertoires in COVID-19. Clones were read by immunoSEQ multiplex PCR, and TCRdb kept only the in-frame ones, dropping some. The table shows about 260,000 clones, with about nine tenths occurring only once. The sample taken for sequencing was peripheral blood. The receptors come from a man aged 60-69 years who had recovered from COVID-19.

The chain joins TRBV7-6 to TRBJ2-1; the D gene is possibly TRBD2 (7 bases). Looked up from germline, CDR1 is SGHVS and CDR2 is FNYEAQ. The CDR3 is 17 amino acids. Trimming removed 1 base from V and 4 bases from J, with 17 bases in between. DNA for the CDR3: TGTGCCAGCAGCTTAGGCGCCTGGCGGGGGCCGTACAATGAGCAGTTCTTC. Protein: CASSLGAWRGPYNEQFF.

The V and J genes are TRBV7-2 and TRBJ2-7; D possibly corresponds to TRBD1 (5 bases). CDR3 length: 13 amino acids. The germline gives CDR1 SGHTA, CDR2 FQGNSA. The V end lost 3 bases, the J end lost 5 bases, and 11 bases lay between the germline ends. The CDR3 loop is CASSFDRANEQYF. DNA for the CDR3: TGTGCCAGCAGCTTCGACAGAGCTAACGAGCAGTACTTC.

This chain links TRBV20-1 with TRBJ2-1, with D hard to call. CDR1 is DFQATT and CDR2 is SNEGSKA in the germline V gene (reference sequence). With 2 bases removed from V and 8 bases from J, the gap between germline ends came to 7 bases. The CDR3 extends over 11 amino acids. The CDR3 coding sequence is TGCAGTGCTAGACCGGTGTATGAGCAGTTCTTC. This encodes CSARPVYEQFF.

The chain joins TRBV19 to TRBJ2-7; 7 nucleotides match TRBD1. CDR1 and CDR2 from the germline V gene are LNHDA and SQIVND (reference sequence). The CDR3 length is 14 residues. The ends lost 3 bases at V and 4 bases at J; junction bases unmatched: 6. CDR3 loop: CASSMGTGVYEQYF. The CDR3 DNA is TGTGCCAGTAGTATGGGAACAGGGGTGTACGAGCAGTACTTC.

The V and J genes are TRBV30 and TRBJ2-2; 8 nucleotides line up with TRBD1. Germline lookup yields CDR1 GTSNPN and CDR2 SVGIG (reference sequence). The CDR3 sequence is 16 residues long. The ends lost 0 bases at V and 7 bases at J; junction bases unmatched: 10. The CDR3 DNA is TGTGCCTGGAGTGTACTCCCTAACGACAGGGGCGGGGAGCTGTTTTTT. It codes for CAWSVLPNDRGGELFF.

The rearrangement joins TRBV24-1 to TRBJ1-5; possible D gene TRBD1, 5 bases. The CDR3 loop spans 15 amino acids. Germline V gene lookup returns CDR1 KGHDR and CDR2 SFDVKD. The germline V and J ends were trimmed by 3 bases and 2 bases, with 10 bases remaining between them. Written as DNA, the CDR3 is TGTGCCACCAGTGATCCCGCGGGGGGCAATCAGCCCCAGCATTTT. Residues: CATSDPAGGNQPQHF.

The rearrangement uses TRBV2 and TRBJ1-2; possible D gene TRBD1, 5 bases. The CDR3 runs to 13 residues. V lost 2 bases and J lost 2, with 6 bases in between. Germline V gene lookup returns CDR1 SNHLY and CDR2 FYNNEI. CDR3: CASSERGNYGYTF. The CDR3, as DNA: TGTGCCAGCAGTGAAAGGGGAAACTATGGCTACACCTTC.

The gene calls are TRBV5-8 and TRBJ2-7; the match to TRBD2 covers 9 bases. V lost 0 bases to trimming and J lost 0 bases; unmatched junction nucleotides: 4. The germline V gene encodes CDR1 SGHTS and CDR2 YDEGEE. This CDR3 is 16 amino acids long. The CDR3 DNA is TGTGCCAGCAGCTTGGGCCTAGCGGGGAACTCCTACGAGCAGTACTTC. Protein product: CASSLGLAGNSYEQYF.

The chain links TRBV5-1 to TRBJ2-3; a weak D match, TRBD1 (7 bases). Trimming removed 3 bases at V and 0 bases at J, with 26 bases between. The CDR3 spans 20 residues. CDR1 and CDR2 (germline): SGHRS, YFSETQ. This chain's CDR3 is CASSWRTGGLGLFSTDTQYF. CDR3 in DNA: TGCGCCAGCAGCTGGAGGACAGGCGGGCTGGGACTCTTTAGCACAGATACGCAGTATTTT. Based on the CDR3 plus reference TRBV5-1 and TRBJ2-3, the full variable domain is KAGVTQTPRYLIKTRGQQVTLSCSPISGHRSVSWYQQTPGQGLQFLFEYFSETQRNKGNFPGRFSGRQFSNSRSEMNVSTLELGDSALYLCASSWRTGGLGLFSTDTQYFGPGTRLTVL.

The chain combines TRBV7-2 with TRBJ1-2, with 11 bases matching TRBD1. The CDR3 is made up of 14 amino acids. The junction had 1 base not matched to a gene; V was cut back by 1 base and J by 6 bases. Germline values: CDR1 SGHTA, CDR2 FQGNSA. The CDR3 region is CASSLGTGGNGYTF. In nucleotides, the CDR3 is TGTGCCAGCAGCTTAGGGACAGGGGGCAATGGCTACACCTTC.

The chain carries TRBV13 and TRBJ1-2, with TRBD1 identical over 7 bases. The CDR3 runs 18 residues. The V gene's germline CDR1 is PRHDT and CDR2 FYEKMQ (reference sequence). After removal of 3 bases from V and 0 bases from J, the junction contained 13 bases not matched to a gene. CDR3 DNA sequence: TGTGCCAGCAGCTTTCGGAGGACAGGAGCTGTGTCTAACTATGGCTACACCTTC. It specifies CASSFRRTGAVSNYGYTF.

This rearrangement joins TRBV3-1 (or the pseudogene TRBV3-2) to TRBJ1-1, with a weak D call TRBD1 (6 bases). The CDR3 runs 14 residues. V was clipped by 0 bases and J by 4 bases, with 9 bases between them. Germline V gene sequence: CDR1 LGHDT, CDR2 YNNKEL (reference sequence). The CDR3 reads CASSQDRGPTEAFF. In nucleotides, the CDR3 is TGTGCCAGCAGCCAAGACAGGGGCCCCACTGAAGCTTTCTTT.

The V and J genes are TRBV30 and TRBJ1-2, with a weak D call TRBD1 (6 bases). CDR3 length equals 12 residues. Germline CDR1 GTSNPN, CDR2 SVGIG (reference sequence). V dropped 4 bases and J dropped 12 bases, with 18 bases sitting between them. CDR3 protein: CAWTPGQGWNTF. In DNA form, the CDR3 reads TGTGCCTGGACCCCTGGCCAGGGGTGGAACACCTTC.

The chain combines TRBV7-3 with TRBJ2-2; 12 bases fit TRBD1. Germline loops: CDR1 SGHTA, CDR2 FQGTGA. The J segment lost 6 bases and the V segment lost 5 bases, leaving 7 bases of the junction unmatched. The CDR3 consists of 16 residues. Here the CDR3 DNA reads TGTGCCAGCAGCCCCCGGGACAGGGGGCATCCCGGGGAGCTGTTTTTT. This sequence encodes CASSPRDRGHPGELFF.

This chain joins TRBV7-2 and TRBJ2-1; tentative D call: TRBD2 (5 bases). The CDR3 covers 15 residues. V was shortened by 5 bases and J by 4 bases, with 15 bases between the two germline ends. Germline lookup yields CDR1 SGHTA and CDR2 FQGNSA. This CDR3 reads CASSPARGPYNEQFF. CDR3 bases: TGTGCCAGCAGCCCCGCCCGGGGTCCTTACAATGAGCAGTTCTTC.

The chain uses TRBV12-3 or TRBV12-4 and TRBJ1-4; 9 bases match TRBD1. Unmatched junction bases numbered 4, after V lost 5 bases and J lost 12 bases. The CDR3 totals 12 residues. The CDR3 reads CASSQGQGQLFF. CDR3 in DNA: TGTGCCAGCAGTCAGGGACAGGGTCAACTGTTTTTT.

The chain uses TRBV5-4 and TRBJ1-2; weak D call: TRBD1 (5 bases). The CDR3 loop spans 14 amino acids. V lost 4 bases, J lost 3 bases, and 13 bases lay in between. Germline V gives CDR1 SGHNT, CDR2 YYREEE (reference sequence). The CDR3 loop is CASSPDMDDYGYTF. CDR3 sequence (DNA): TGTGCCAGCAGCCCGGACATGGACGACTATGGCTACACCTTC.

The V call is TRBV19, the J call TRBJ2-1, with no clear D. The CDR3 loop spans 12 amino acids. The germline V gene has CDR1 LNHDA and CDR2 SQIVND (reference sequence). V was shortened by 0 bases and J by 6 bases, with 3 bases between the two germline ends. Written as DNA, the CDR3 is TGTGCCAGTAGTATAGACTCCAATGAGCAGTTCTTC. This encodes CASSIDSNEQFF.

The V gene is TRBV7-9, the J gene TRBJ2-5, with 9 bases lining up with TRBD1. CDR3 length: 15 residues. Germline V CDR1 and CDR2: SEHNR, FQNEAQ (reference sequence). The V segment lost 5 bases and the J segment 4 bases; nucleotides outside the gene matches: 8. The CDR3 loop reads CASSHGDRERETQYF. Written as DNA, the CDR3 is TGTGCCAGCAGCCACGGGGACAGGGAACGAGAGACCCAGTACTTC.

The chain carries TRBV7-9 and TRBJ1-6; D uncertain. CDR1 is SEHNR and CDR2 is FQNEAQ in the germline V gene (reference sequence). The V gene lost 3 bases and the J gene lost 6 bases, with 12 bases spanning the gap. This CDR3 has 15 residues. CDR3: CASSFSGYGNSPLHF. As DNA, the CDR3 is TGTGCCAGCAGCTTCTCGGGTTACGGTAATTCACCCCTCCACTTT.

The rearrangement links TRBV30 to TRBJ2-1; 8 bases fit TRBD2. With V trimmed by 4 bases and J by 9 bases, 11 bases remained unmatched. The CDR3 has 14 amino acids. The germline gives CDR1 GTSNPN, CDR2 SVGIG (reference sequence). CDR3 bases: TGTGCCTGGACCGGTCGGGGGGGTTTCGTTGAGCAGTTCTTC. It specifies CAWTGRGGFVEQFF.

The CDR3 DNA is TGTGCCATCAGTGATGAGACAGGCGGTCCAGATACGCAGTATTTT. It translates to CAISDETGGPDTQYF. V gene TRBV10-3 combines with J gene TRBJ2-3; TRBD1 is a possible D gene (6 bases). V was clipped by 3 bases and J by 4 bases, with 14 bases between them. CDR1 and CDR2 (germline): ENHRY, SYGVKD. This CDR3 has 15 amino acids.

The chain joins TRBV14 to TRBJ1-1, with 8 nucleotides matching TRBD1. J lost 5 bases, V lost 4 bases, and 6 bases had no gene match. The CDR3 totals 14 residues. CDR1 and CDR2 from the germline V gene are SGHDN and FVKESK. The CDR3 coding sequence is TGTGCCAGCAGCCTAACAGGGGGGTGGACTGAAGCTTTCTTT. Its translation: CASSLTGGWTEAFF.